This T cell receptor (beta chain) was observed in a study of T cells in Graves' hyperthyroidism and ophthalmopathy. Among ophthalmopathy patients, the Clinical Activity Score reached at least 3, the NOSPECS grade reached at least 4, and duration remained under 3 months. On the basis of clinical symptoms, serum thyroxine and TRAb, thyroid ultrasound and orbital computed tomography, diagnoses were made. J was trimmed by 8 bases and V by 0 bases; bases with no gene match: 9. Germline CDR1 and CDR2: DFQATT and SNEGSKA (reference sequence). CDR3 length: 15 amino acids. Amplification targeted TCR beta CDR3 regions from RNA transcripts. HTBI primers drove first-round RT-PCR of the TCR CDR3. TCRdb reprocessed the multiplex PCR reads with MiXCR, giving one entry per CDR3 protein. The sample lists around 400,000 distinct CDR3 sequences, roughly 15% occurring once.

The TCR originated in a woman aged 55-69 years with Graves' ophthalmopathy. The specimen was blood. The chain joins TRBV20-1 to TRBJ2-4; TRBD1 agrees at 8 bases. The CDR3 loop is CSARDRTGPLDIQYF. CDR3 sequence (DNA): TGCAGTGCTAGAGATAGGACAGGGCCCTTAGACATTCAGTACTTC.